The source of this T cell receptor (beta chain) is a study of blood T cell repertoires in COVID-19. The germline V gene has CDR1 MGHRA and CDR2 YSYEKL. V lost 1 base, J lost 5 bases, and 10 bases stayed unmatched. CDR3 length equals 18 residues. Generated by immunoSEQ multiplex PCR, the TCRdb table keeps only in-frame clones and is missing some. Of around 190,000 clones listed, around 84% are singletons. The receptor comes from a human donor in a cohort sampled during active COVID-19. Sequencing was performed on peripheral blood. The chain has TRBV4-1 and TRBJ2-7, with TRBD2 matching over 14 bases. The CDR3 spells CASSQGPTSGRAVHEQYF. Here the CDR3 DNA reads TGCGCCAGCAGCCAAGGTCCGACTAGCGGGAGGGCCGTACACGAGCAGTACTTC.